This passage covers 8 T cell receptor beta chains from one sample sequenced in a study of cytomegalovirus exposure and HLA in healthy donors. PCR primers comprised 60 Vbeta and 13 Jbeta primers. The assay was immunoSEQ multiplex PCR, and TCRdb's table has in-frame clones only and misses some. This table has around 150,000 clones, 75% to 80% appearing once. Sequencing input: PBMCs. These receptors were obtained from a male donor in good health and CMV-seronegative.

The chain combines TRBV7-8 with TRBJ2-3; D perhaps matches TRBD1 (6 bases). Germline V gene data show CDR1 as SGHVS and CDR2 as FQNEAQ. V was shortened by 6 bases and J by 1 base, with 11 bases between the two germline ends. CDR3 length: 14 amino acids. CDR3 protein: CASRNRAGTDTQYF. The DNA of the CDR3 is TGTGCCAGCAGAAACAGGGCTGGCACAGATACGCAGTATTTT.

The J gene is TRBJ2-1, the V gene TRBV2; tentative D call: TRBD2 (6 bases). The CDR3 loop spans 14 amino acids. V was cut by 4 bases and J by 0 bases, with 7 bases left in between. CDR1 is SNHLY and CDR2 is FYNNEI in the germline V gene. The CDR3 loop is CASSVEGSYNEQFF. In DNA form, the CDR3 reads TGTGCCAGCAGTGTGGAGGGCTCCTACAATGAGCAGTTCTTC.

The chain is built from TRBV4-3 and TRBJ1-6; D is perhaps TRBD1 (5 bases). V was shortened by 0 bases and J by 7 bases, with 13 bases between the two germline ends. From germline, CDR1 is LGHNA and CDR2 YSLEER. The CDR3 sequence is 16 residues long. CDR3 nucleotide sequence: TGCGCCAGCAGCCAAGATCATCGGGGGTTCAATTCACCCCTCCACTTT. This sequence encodes CASSQDHRGFNSPLHF.

The gene calls are TRBV30 and TRBJ1-3; unclear D gene. This CDR3 has 15 residues. Germline CDR1 and CDR2: GTSNPN and SVGIG (reference sequence). Trimming pared 3 bases from V and 0 bases from J, leaving 12 bases between. The CDR3 region is CAWRMDLSSGNTIYF. CDR3 nucleotide sequence: TGTGCCTGGAGGATGGACTTGAGCTCTGGAAACACCATATATTTT.

This clone has just one count. This chain joins TRBV5-4 and TRBJ2-7; 9 nucleotides agree with TRBD1. The CDR3 consists of 14 residues. V gave up 5 bases and J gave up 6 bases; unmatched junction bases: 9. Germline CDR1 and CDR2: SGHNT and YYREEE (reference sequence). The chain's CDR3 is CASRSGTGLIEQYF. CDR3 DNA: TGTGCCAGCAGGTCCGGGACAGGGCTGATCGAGCAGTACTTC.

V gene TRBV4-1 combines with J gene TRBJ2-3, with D hard to call. Trimming left V 3 bases short and J 1 base short, with 14 bases between. This CDR3 has 16 residues. Germline loops: CDR1 MGHRA, CDR2 YSYEKL. This CDR3 is CASSQRPSWGTDTQYF. CDR3 coding DNA: TGCGCCAGCAGCCAGCGGCCATCGTGGGGCACAGATACGCAGTATTTT.

The V and J genes are TRBV4-3 and TRBJ2-1; the match to TRBD2 covers 15 bases. Germline V gives CDR1 LGHNA, CDR2 YSLEER. This CDR3 has 16 residues. The J segment lost 1 base and the V segment lost 8 bases, leaving 3 bases of the junction unmatched. CDR3 sequence: CASGGTSGGSYNEQFF. The CDR3 DNA follows: TGCGCCAGCGGAGGGACTAGCGGGGGGTCCTACAATGAGCAGTTCTTC.

This chain connects TRBV6-5 to TRBJ2-7, with D maybe TRBD2 (6 bases). Germline CDR1 and CDR2: MNHEY and SVGAGI. V was pared by 0 bases and J by 4 bases, with 13 bases between. This CDR3 region has 15 residues. CDR3 loop: CASSYSEYGGYEQYF. The CDR3 DNA is TGTGCCAGCAGTTACTCGGAATATGGGGGGTACGAGCAGTACTTC.